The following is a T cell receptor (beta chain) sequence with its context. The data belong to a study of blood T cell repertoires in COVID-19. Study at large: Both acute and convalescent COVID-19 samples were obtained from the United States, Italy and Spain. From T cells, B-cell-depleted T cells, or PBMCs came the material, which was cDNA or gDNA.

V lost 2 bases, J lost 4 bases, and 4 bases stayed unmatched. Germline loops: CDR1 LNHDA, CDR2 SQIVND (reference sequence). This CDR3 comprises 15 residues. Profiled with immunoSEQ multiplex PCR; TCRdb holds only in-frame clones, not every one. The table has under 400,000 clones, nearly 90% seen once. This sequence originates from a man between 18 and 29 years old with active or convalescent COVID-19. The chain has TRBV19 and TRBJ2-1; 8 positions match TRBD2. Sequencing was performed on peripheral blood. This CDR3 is CASSISGGEYNEQFF. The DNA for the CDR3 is TGTGCCAGTAGTATATCGGGGGGGGAATACAATGAGCAGTTCTTC.